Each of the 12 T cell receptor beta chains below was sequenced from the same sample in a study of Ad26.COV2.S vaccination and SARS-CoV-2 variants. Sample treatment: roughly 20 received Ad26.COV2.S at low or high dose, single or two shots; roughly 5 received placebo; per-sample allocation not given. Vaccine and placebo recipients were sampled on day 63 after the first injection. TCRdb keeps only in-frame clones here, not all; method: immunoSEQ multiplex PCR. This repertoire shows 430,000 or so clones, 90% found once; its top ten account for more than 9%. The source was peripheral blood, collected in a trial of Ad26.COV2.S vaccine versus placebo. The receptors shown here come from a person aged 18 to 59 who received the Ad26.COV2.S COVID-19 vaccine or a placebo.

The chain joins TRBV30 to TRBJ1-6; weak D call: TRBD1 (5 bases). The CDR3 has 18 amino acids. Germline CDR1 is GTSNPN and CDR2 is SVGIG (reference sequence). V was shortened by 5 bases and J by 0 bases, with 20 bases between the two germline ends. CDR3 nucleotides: TGTGCCTGGGGGGGGGACCGGACAATCGGCTCCTATAATTCACCCCTCCACTTT. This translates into CAWGGDRTIGSYNSPLHF.

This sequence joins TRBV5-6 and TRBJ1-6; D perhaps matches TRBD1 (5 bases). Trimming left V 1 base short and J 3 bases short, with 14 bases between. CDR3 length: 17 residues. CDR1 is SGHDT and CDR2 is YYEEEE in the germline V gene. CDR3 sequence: CASSLTGPLDYNSPLHF. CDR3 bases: TGTGCCAGCAGCTTGACGGGGCCCCTGGACTATAATTCACCCCTCCACTTT.

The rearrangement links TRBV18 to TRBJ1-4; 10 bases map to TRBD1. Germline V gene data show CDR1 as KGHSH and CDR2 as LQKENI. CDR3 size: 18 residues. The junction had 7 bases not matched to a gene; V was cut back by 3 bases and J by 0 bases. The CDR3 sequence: CASSPAPGQGTTNEKLFF. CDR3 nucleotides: TGTGCCAGCTCACCTGCCCCGGGACAGGGGACAACTAATGAAAAACTGTTTTTT. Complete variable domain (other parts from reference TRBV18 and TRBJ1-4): NAGVMQNPRHLVRRRGQEARLRCSPMKGHSHVYWYRQLPEEGLKFMVYLQKENIIDESGMPKERFSAEFPKEGPSILRIQQVVRGDSAAYFCASSPAPGQGTTNEKLFFGSGTQLSVL.

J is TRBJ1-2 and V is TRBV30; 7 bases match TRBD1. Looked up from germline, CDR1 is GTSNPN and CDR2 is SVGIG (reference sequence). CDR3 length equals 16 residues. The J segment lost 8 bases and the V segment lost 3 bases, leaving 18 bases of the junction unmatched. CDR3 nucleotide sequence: TGTGCCTGGAGCGCAAAGTTTCAGGGGGACTCGAGAGGCTACACCTTC. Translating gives CAWSAKFQGDSRGYTF.

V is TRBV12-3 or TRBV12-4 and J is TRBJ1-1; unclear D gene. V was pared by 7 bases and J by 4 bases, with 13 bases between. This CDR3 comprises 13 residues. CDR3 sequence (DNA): TGTGCCAGCAACGCGGAACGAGGCACTGAAGCTTTCTTT. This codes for CASNAERGTEAFF.

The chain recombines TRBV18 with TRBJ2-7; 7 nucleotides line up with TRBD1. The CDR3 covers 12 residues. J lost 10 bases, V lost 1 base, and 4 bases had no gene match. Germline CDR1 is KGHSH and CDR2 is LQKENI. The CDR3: CASSPRQGSQYF. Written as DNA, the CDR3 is TGTGCCAGCTCACCACGACAGGGTTCACAGTACTTC.

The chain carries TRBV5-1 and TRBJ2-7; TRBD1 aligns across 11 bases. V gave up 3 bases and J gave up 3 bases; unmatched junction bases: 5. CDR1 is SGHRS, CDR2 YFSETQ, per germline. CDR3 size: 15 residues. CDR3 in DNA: TGCGCCAGCAGCTATCGGACAGGGGGCTTCTACGAGCAGTACTTC. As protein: CASSYRTGGFYEQYF. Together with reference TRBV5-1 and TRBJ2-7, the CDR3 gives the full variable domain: KAGVTQTPRYLIKTRGQQVTLSCSPISGHRSVSWYQQTPGQGLQFLFEYFSETQRNKGNFPGRFSGRQFSNSRSEMNVSTLELGDSALYLCASSYRTGGFYEQYFGPGTRLTVT.

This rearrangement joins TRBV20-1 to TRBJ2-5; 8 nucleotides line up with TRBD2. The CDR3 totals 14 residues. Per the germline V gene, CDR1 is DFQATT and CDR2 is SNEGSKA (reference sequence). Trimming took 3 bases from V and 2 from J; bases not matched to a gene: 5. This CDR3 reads CSASLGLAQETQYF. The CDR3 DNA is TGCAGTGCTAGTCTTGGACTAGCACAAGAGACCCAGTACTTC.

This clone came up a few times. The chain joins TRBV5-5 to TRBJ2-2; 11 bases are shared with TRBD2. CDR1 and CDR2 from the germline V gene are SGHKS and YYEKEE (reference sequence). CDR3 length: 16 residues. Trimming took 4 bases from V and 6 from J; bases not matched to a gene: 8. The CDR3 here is CASSGRLAGNAGELFF. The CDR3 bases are TGTGCCAGCAGCGGGAGACTAGCGGGAAATGCCGGGGAGCTGTTTTTT.

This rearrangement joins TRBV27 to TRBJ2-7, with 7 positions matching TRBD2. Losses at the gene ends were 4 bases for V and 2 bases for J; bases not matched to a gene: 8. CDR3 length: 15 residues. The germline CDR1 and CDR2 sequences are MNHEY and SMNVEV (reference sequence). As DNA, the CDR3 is TGTGCCAGCAGTTCGCTGCAACTAGCGCCCTACGAGCAGTACTTC. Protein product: CASSSLQLAPYEQYF.

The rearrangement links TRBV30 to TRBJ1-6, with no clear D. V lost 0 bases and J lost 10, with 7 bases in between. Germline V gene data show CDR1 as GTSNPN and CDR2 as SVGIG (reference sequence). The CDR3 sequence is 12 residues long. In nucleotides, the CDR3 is TGTGCCTGGAGTGTATTTCCCTCACCCCTCCACTTT. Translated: CAWSVFPSPLHF. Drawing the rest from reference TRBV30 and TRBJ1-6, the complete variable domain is SQTIHQWPATLVQPVGSPLSLECTVEGTSNPNLYWYRQAAGRGLQLLFYSVGIGQISSEVPQNLSASRPQDRQFILSSKKLLLSDSGFYLCAWSVFPSPLHFGNGTRLTVT.

The CDR3 here is CASSESSGRYGEQFF. Here the CDR3 DNA reads TGTGCCAGCAGTGAATCTAGCGGGCGTTACGGAGAGCAGTTCTTC. The chain carries TRBV25-1 and TRBJ2-1, with TRBD2 matching over 8 bases. V was pared by 1 base and J by 10 bases, with 9 bases of the junction left unmatched. CDR1 is MGHDK and CDR2 is SYGVNS in the germline V gene. The CDR3 consists of 15 residues.